This section outlines one T cell receptor (beta chain) sequence together with its context. What it binds is not known. The germline V gene has CDR1 SNHLY and CDR2 FYNNEI. The V end lost 3 bases, the J end lost 1 base, and 6 bases lay between the germline ends. The CDR3 extends over 13 amino acids. Method: immunoSEQ multiplex PCR; TCRdb's copy keeps in-frame clones and lacks some. The table includes about 20,000 clones, around 90% detected once. The entry originates in a study of untreated major depressive disorder. Overall study results and limits: Compared with controls, depressed patients showed more TRBV05-01 (Vbeta 5.1) usage in CD4+ T cells.

This sequence originates from a woman between 35 and 50 years old with major depressive disorder. V gene TRBV2 combines with J gene TRBJ1-2; D gene ambiguous. Sequences were obtained from CD4+ T cells from PBMCs. The CDR3 DNA is TGTGCCAGCAGTGACGGAATTAACTATGGCTACACCTTC. Its translation is CASSDGINYGYTF.